This T cell receptor beta chain was identified in a study of T cell repertoires in cytomegalovirus infection. Study-level findings and limits: Public TCR beta family frequency separated CMV-and-HLA carriers, including in an independent cohort.

The CDR3 covers 13 residues. V was clipped by 5 bases and J by 0 bases, with 7 bases between them. Per germline, CDR1 MNHEY and CDR2 SMNVEV (reference sequence). Using its own MiXCR run on the reads, TCRdb lists one record per CDR3 protein. This table has approximately 120,000 distinct CDR3 sequences, 29% appearing once. This clonotype was counted many times. The antigen remains unidentified. The V gene is TRBV27, the J gene TRBJ1-1; D is unresolved. The sequence came from a human donor in good health (CMV status not recorded). Some clones in this sample may be carry-over from other donors' samples. Sequenced here: CD8+ T cells from cultured PBMCs, sampled from culture after CMV antigen stimulation. CDR3 residues: CASSPGMNTEAFF. CDR3 DNA sequence: TGTGCCAGCAGTCCTGGAATGAACACTGAAGCTTTCTTT.